This T cell receptor (beta chain) is drawn from a study of blood T cell repertoires in COVID-19. Background on the study: Acute and convalescent COVID-19 specimens originated in the United States, Italy and Spain.

Authors' methods: Amplification of reference gene primers was used by the study to estimate nucleated cell counts. Sequenced by immunoSEQ multiplex PCR; TCRdb stores in-frame clones only, minus some. V and J calls plus clone size are reproduced from that table; the DNA served to infer D and trimming. The sample includes 95,000 to 150,000 clones, about 90% of them seen just once. Trimming at V came to 6 bases and at J to 6 bases, leaving 7 bases not matched to a gene. Germline V CDR1 and CDR2: MNHEY, SVGAGI. The CDR3 loop spans 14 amino acids. The receptor's source is a woman aged 70 to 79 with acute or convalescent COVID-19. The material sequenced was peripheral blood. The V and J genes are TRBV6-5 and TRBJ2-1; 8 bases line up with TRBD1. In DNA form, the CDR3 reads TGTGCCAGCAGGGCCCACGGACAGGGCAATGAGCAGTTCTTC. The encoded protein is CASRAHGQGNEQFF.